These 3 T cell receptor beta chains were sequenced from one sample in a study of shared clonotypes between healthy human individuals. The naive CD8 fraction comprised CD45RO-negative cells positively selected for CCR7 and excluded terminally differentiated effector memory CD45RA+ cells. Using immunoSEQ multiplex PCR, the repertoire was profiled, and TCRdb retains in-frame clones only, with some absent. Of some 2.1 million clones in the sample, around 93% were seen once. Source material: naive CD8+ T cells from PBMCs. The receptor set was obtained from a man between 18 and 29 years old in good health. Some clones in this sample may be carry-over from other donors' samples.

The CDR3: CASSFSREQYF. CDR3 in DNA: TGTGCCAGCAGCTTCTCTCGCGAGCAGTACTTC. The chain has TRBV7-9 and TRBJ2-7; no clear D. This CDR3 is 11 amino acids long. V was pared by 3 bases and J by 6 bases, with 6 bases between. From germline, CDR1 is SEHNR and CDR2 FQNEAQ (reference sequence).

Worth noting for this clone: The sample has other DNA sequences that encode this CDR3 too. The chain recombines TRBV4-1 with TRBJ1-1, with 9 nucleotides matching TRBD1. V lost 3 bases, J lost 1 base, and 0 bases stayed unmatched. The CDR3 consists of 14 residues. Germline CDR1 MGHRA, CDR2 YSYEKL. The CDR3 DNA reads TGCGCCAGCAGCCAGACAGGGGGGAACACTGAAGCTTTCTTT. It translates to CASSQTGGNTEAFF.

The CDR3 bases are TGTGCCAGCAGTGGGACCAGCTGGGGAGATACGCAGTATTTT. Translating gives CASSGTSWGDTQYF. The rearrangement joins TRBV27 to TRBJ2-3; D possibly matches TRBD1 or TRBD2 (5 bases each). Looked up from germline, CDR1 is MNHEY and CDR2 is SMNVEV (reference sequence). CDR3 length: 14 residues. Trimming shortened V by 5 bases and J by 5 bases, and 14 bases separated the two germline ends.